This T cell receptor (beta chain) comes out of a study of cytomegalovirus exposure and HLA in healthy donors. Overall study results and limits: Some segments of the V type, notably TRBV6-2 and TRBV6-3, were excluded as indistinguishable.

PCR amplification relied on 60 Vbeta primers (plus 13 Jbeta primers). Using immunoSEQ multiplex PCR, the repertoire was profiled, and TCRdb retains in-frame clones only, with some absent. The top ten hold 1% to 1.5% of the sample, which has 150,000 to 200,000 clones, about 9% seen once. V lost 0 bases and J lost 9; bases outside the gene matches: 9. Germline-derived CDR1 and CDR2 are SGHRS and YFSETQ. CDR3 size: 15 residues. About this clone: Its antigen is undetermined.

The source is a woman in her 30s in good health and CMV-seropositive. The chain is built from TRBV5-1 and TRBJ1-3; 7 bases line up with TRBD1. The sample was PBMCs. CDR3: CASSLEVTGSSTIYF. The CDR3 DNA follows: TGCGCCAGCAGCTTGGAGGTGACAGGGAGTTCCACCATATATTTT.